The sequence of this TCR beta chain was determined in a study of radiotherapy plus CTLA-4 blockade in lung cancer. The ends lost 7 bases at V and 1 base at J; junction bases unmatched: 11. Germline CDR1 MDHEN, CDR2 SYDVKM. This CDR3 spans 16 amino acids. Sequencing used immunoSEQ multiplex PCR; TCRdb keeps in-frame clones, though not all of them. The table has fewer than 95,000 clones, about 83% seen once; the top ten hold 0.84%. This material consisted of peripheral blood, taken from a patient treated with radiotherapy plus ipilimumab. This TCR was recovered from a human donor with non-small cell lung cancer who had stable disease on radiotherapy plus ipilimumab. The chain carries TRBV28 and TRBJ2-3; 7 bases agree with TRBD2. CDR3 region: CASTLLLAGGTDTQYF. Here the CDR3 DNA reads TGTGCCAGCACGCTCCTCTTGGCGGGGGGCACAGATACGCAGTATTTT. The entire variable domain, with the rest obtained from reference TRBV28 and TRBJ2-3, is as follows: DVKVTQSSRYLVKRTGEKVFLECVQDMDHENMFWYRQDPGLGLRLIYFSYDVKMKEKGDIPEGYSVSREKKERFSLILESASTNQTSMYLCASTLLLAGGTDTQYFGPGTRLTVL.